The 31 T cell receptor beta chains in this list originate from one sample, sequenced in a study of cytomegalovirus exposure and HLA in healthy donors. The study ran its PCR with 60 Vbeta and 13 Jbeta primers. Generated by immunoSEQ multiplex PCR, the TCRdb table keeps only in-frame clones and is missing some. The sample contains under 250,000 clones, around 80% of which appear only once. Sequencing was performed on PBMCs. Source of these receptors: a boy between 2 and 10 years old in good health and CMV-seronegative.

The V gene is TRBV13, the J gene TRBJ1-5; 7 nucleotides line up with TRBD1. This CDR3 is built from 15 residues. Trimming cost V 5 bases and J 2 bases; bases outside gene matches: 6. Per germline, CDR1 PRHDT and CDR2 FYEKMQ (reference sequence). The CDR3 loop is CASSQRGTGNQPQHF. CDR3 DNA sequence: TGTGCCAGCAGCCAGAGGGGGACAGGCAATCAGCCCCAGCATTTT.

This sequence joins TRBV7-2 and TRBJ2-3, with D possibly being TRBD2 (6 bases). V lost 1 base and J 2 bases, leaving 13 bases between the germline ends. CDR1 and CDR2 (germline): SGHTA, FQGNSA. This CDR3 has 16 residues. DNA for the CDR3: TGTGCCAGCAGCTTAGAACTAGCCACCGACACAGATACGCAGTATTTT. Encoded protein: CASSLELATDTDTQYF.

CDR3 DNA sequence: TGTGCCAGCAGCGGGCCCACCGACGAGCAGTACTTC. Translating gives CASSGPTDEQYF. The chain employs TRBV4-2 and TRBJ2-7; D not resolved. Germline V CDR1 and CDR2: LGHNA, YNFKEQ. This CDR3 is 12 amino acids long. V lost 5 bases, J lost 5 bases, and 10 bases lay in between.

V is TRBV5-6 and J is TRBJ2-2; weak D call: TRBD1 (6 bases). The V gene's germline CDR1 is SGHDT and CDR2 YYEEEE. V lost 6 bases and J 0 bases, leaving 9 bases between the germline ends. The CDR3 spans 14 residues. CDR3 DNA: TGTGCCAGCAACAGGGAAACGAACACCGGGGAGCTGTTTTTT. This codes for CASNRETNTGELFF. Combining the CDR3 with reference TRBV5-6 and TRBJ2-2 gives the whole variable domain DAGVTQSPTHLIKTRGQQVTLRCSPKSGHDTVSWYQQALGQGPQFIFQYYEEEERQRGNFPDRFSGHQFPNYSSELNVNALLLGDSALYLCASNRETNTGELFFGEGSRLTVL.

This clone appeared once. The gene calls are TRBV6-5 and TRBJ2-5; 8 bases agree with TRBD2. The CDR3 has 14 residues. CDR1 and CDR2 (germline): MNHEY, SVGAGI. With V trimmed by 5 bases and J by 5 bases, 7 bases remained unmatched. The CDR3 nucleotides are TGTGCCAGCAGTGCCGGTAGCGGGAAGGAGACCCAGTACTTC. Protein product: CASSAGSGKETQYF.

The chain joins TRBV7-6 to TRBJ1-1, with D tentatively TRBD1 (5 bases). With 5 bases removed from V and 5 bases from J, the gap between germline ends came to 12 bases. The CDR3 loop spans 13 amino acids. CDR1 and CDR2 (germline): SGHVS, FNYEAQ. CDR3 in DNA: TGTGCCAGCAGCCTAGGGGCGAGAACTGAAGCTTTCTTT. The encoded protein is CASSLGARTEAFF.

The chain uses TRBV5-1 and TRBJ2-3; a weak D match, TRBD2 (6 bases). V lost 0 bases and J 0 bases, leaving 14 bases between the germline ends. The CDR3 totals 17 residues. Per the germline V gene, CDR1 is SGHRS and CDR2 is YFSETQ. CDR3 nucleotides: TGCGCCAGCAGCTTGGGGGGTAGCGGACCTAGCACAGATACGCAGTATTTT. Residues: CASSLGGSGPSTDTQYF.

This clone is a singleton in its sample. The CDR3 region has the DNA TGTGCCAGCAGTTACTGGTTTGGCGGGAAATACGAGCAGTACTTC. It yields the protein CASSYWFGGKYEQYF. The rearrangement joins TRBV6-6 to TRBJ2-7, with D maybe TRBD2 (6 bases). This CDR3 comprises 15 residues. V shed 1 base and J shed 4 bases, with 14 bases lying between them. Germline CDR1 and CDR2: MNHNY and SVGAGI (reference sequence).

The chain's CDR3 is CASSPGARASTDTQYF. In DNA form, the CDR3 reads TGTGCCAGCAGCCCAGGGGCGAGGGCTAGCACAGATACGCAGTATTTT. The rearrangement links TRBV7-2 to TRBJ2-3, with D perhaps TRBD1 (6 bases). The ends were cut back, 5 bases at V and 0 bases at J, with 15 bases in the middle. The CDR3 spans 16 residues. From germline, CDR1 is SGHTA and CDR2 FQGNSA.

The chain couples TRBV7-8 to TRBJ2-5; D uncertain. Trimming took 5 bases from V and 11 from J, leaving 15 bases between them. Germline CDR1 and CDR2: SGHVS and FQNEAQ. The CDR3 length is 12 residues. The CDR3 reads CASSPTLIGQYF. The CDR3 bases are TGTGCCAGCAGCCCGACCTTGATCGGGCAGTACTTC.

This rearrangement joins TRBV15 to TRBJ2-1, with D perhaps TRBD1 (5 bases). Trimming took off 0 bases at V and 4 bases at J, with 16 bases between the two ends. The CDR3 is 17 residues long. CDR1 is LNHNV, CDR2 YYDKDF, per germline (reference sequence). The CDR3 DNA sequence: TGTGCCACCAGCAGAGATAGGTGGCAGGGCAAATACAATGAGCAGTTCTTC. Translation: CATSRDRWQGKYNEQFF. The variable domain in full, completed from reference TRBV15 and TRBJ2-1, reads DAMVIQNPRYQVTQFGKPVTLSCSQTLNHNVMYWYQQKSSQAPKLLFHYYDKDFNNEADTPDNFQSRRPNTSFCFLDIRSPGLGDTAMYLCATSRDRWQGKYNEQFFGPGTRLTVL.

The gene calls are TRBV2 and TRBJ2-7; TRBD1 might be the D (6 bases). Trimming removed 5 bases at V and 5 bases at J, with 25 bases between. Germline CDR1 SNHLY, CDR2 FYNNEI. The CDR3 has 17 residues. The CDR3 is CASSRTMNRDISHEQYF. CDR3 nucleotides: TGTGCCAGCAGTAGAACTATGAACAGGGATATAAGCCACGAGCAGTACTTC.

V is TRBV6-1 and J is TRBJ2-2; 7 bases agree with TRBD1. The germline V gene encodes CDR1 MNHNS and CDR2 SASEGT. CDR3 length: 16 amino acids. With V trimmed by 4 bases and J by 2 bases, 7 bases remained unmatched. CDR3 in DNA: TGTGCCAGCAGTGGATCCCGGACAGGCAACACCGGGGAGCTGTTTTTT. The encoded protein is CASSGSRTGNTGELFF.

The CDR3 is CASSLSAGSWNIQYF. Written as DNA, the CDR3 is TGTGCCAGCAGCTTGTCAGCGGGATCATGGAACATTCAGTACTTC. This chain connects TRBV5-6 to TRBJ2-4; 7 positions match TRBD2. CDR3 length: 15 amino acids. From germline, CDR1 is SGHDT and CDR2 YYEEEE. J was trimmed by 7 bases and V by 1 base; bases with no gene match: 8.

The chain is built from TRBV19 and TRBJ2-6; the match to TRBD2 covers 8 bases. The CDR3 runs 15 residues. V gave up 6 bases and J gave up 0 bases; unmatched junction bases: 1. Germline V gene sequence: CDR1 LNHDA, CDR2 SQIVND (reference sequence). The CDR3 bases are TGTGCCAGTAGAACTAGCGGCTCTGGGGCCAACGTCCTGACTTTC. Amino acids: CASRTSGSGANVLTF.

This clone was found a few times. The chain couples TRBV10-3 to TRBJ1-1, with D tentatively TRBD1 (5 bases). The CDR3 contains 13 residues. Germline V gives CDR1 ENHRY, CDR2 SYGVKD. V lost 10 bases, J lost 6 bases, and 18 bases lay in between. Here the CDR3 reads CATQGGSSAEAFF. The CDR3 DNA is TGTGCCACTCAGGGCGGCAGTTCGGCTGAAGCTTTCTTT.

The rearrangement uses TRBV27 and TRBJ2-3; maybe TRBD2 (5 bases). The CDR3 extends over 12 amino acids. In germline, CDR1 is MNHEY, CDR2 SMNVEV (reference sequence). Deletions cut 5 bases from V and 7 bases from J, with 10 bases between. CDR3 sequence (DNA): TGTGCCAGCAGTCCTACCGGGAATACGCAGTATTTT. Amino acids: CASSPTGNTQYF.

The chain uses TRBV18 and TRBJ2-2; D gene uncertain. The germline gives CDR1 KGHSH, CDR2 LQKENI. The CDR3 runs to 15 residues. Trimming shortened V by 2 bases and J by 3 bases, and 10 bases separated the two germline ends. CDR3 sequence reads: CASSPSAGYTGELFF. For the CDR3, the DNA is TGTGCCAGCTCACCATCGGCAGGATACACCGGGGAGCTGTTTTTT.

Worth noting for this clone: The junction differs from germline at one of its ends, possibly a read error. V gene TRBV4-2 combines with J gene TRBJ2-5; 8 bases map to TRBD2. CDR3 length: 15 residues. CDR1 and CDR2 (germline): LGHNA, YNFKEQ. CDR3 in DNA: TGTGCCAGCAGCCAAGGACTGCCCGGGAGGGACCCCCTCGACTTC. The encoded protein is CASSQGLPGRDPLDF.

J is TRBJ2-3 and V is TRBV11-2; a possible D gene is TRBD1 (6 bases). The CDR3 runs to 15 residues. V was shortened by 7 bases and J by 2 bases, with 16 bases between the two germline ends. CDR1 SGHAT and CDR2 FQNNGV come from the germline V gene. CDR3 nucleotides: TGTGCCAGCACCCAGGGACACCTATCCACAGATACGCAGTATTTT. It yields the protein CASTQGHLSTDTQYF. The full variable domain, in which reference TRBV11-2 and TRBJ2-3 provide the parts outside the CDR3, is EAGVAQSPRYKIIEKRQSVAFWCNPISGHATLYWYQQILGQGPKLLIQFQNNGVVDDSQLPKDRFSAERLKGVDSTLKIQPAKLEDSAVYLCASTQGHLSTDTQYFGPGTRLTVL.

This chain uses TRBV7-2 with TRBJ1-2, with D uncertain. Trimming left V 0 bases short and J 4 bases short, with 9 bases between. This CDR3 contains 14 residues. Germline V gene data show CDR1 as SGHTA and CDR2 as FQGNSA. The chain's CDR3 is CASSLAHDFYGYTF. The DNA of the CDR3 is TGTGCCAGCAGCTTAGCCCACGACTTCTATGGCTACACCTTC.

CDR3 amino acids: CASSFGERTPLHF. CDR3 nucleotide sequence: TGTGCCAGCAGCTTTGGGGAGAGGACACCCCTCCACTTT. The V and J genes are TRBV7-9 and TRBJ1-6; D gene uncertain. The V end was cut by 3 bases, the J end by 11 bases, with 11 bases between. This CDR3 contains 13 residues. Germline-derived CDR1 and CDR2 are SEHNR and FQNEAQ (reference sequence).

CDR3 sequence reads: CASLAGSSYNEQFF. CDR3 sequence (DNA): TGTGCCAGCTTAGCGGGAAGCTCCTACAATGAGCAGTTCTTC. The V gene is TRBV2, the J gene TRBJ2-1; 8 nucleotides line up with TRBD2. The V segment lost 8 bases and the J segment 0 bases; nucleotides outside the gene matches: 3. The CDR3 length is 14 residues. Germline CDR1 and CDR2: SNHLY and FYNNEI.

In DNA form, the CDR3 reads TGTGCCAGCAGTGCCGGGACAGGGTTCTACGAGCAGTACTTC. This sequence encodes CASSAGTGFYEQYF. This rearrangement joins TRBV6-1 to TRBJ2-7, with 9 bases fitting TRBD1. CDR3 length equals 14 residues. Germline loops: CDR1 MNHNS, CDR2 SASEGT. The junction had 4 bases not matched to a gene; V was cut back by 4 bases and J by 3 bases.

This chain connects TRBV6-1 to TRBJ2-7, with D hard to call. The germline gives CDR1 MNHNS, CDR2 SASEGT. There are 13 residues in the CDR3. Trimming cost V 5 bases and J 1 base, with 9 bases left between them. The CDR3 protein is CASSSSQSYEQYF. The CDR3 region has the DNA TGTGCCAGCAGTTCATCCCAGTCCTACGAGCAGTACTTC.

V and J are TRBV7-2 and TRBJ2-1; 10 bases fit TRBD2. Trimming cost V 7 bases and J 8 bases; bases outside gene matches: 14. CDR1 is SGHTA and CDR2 is FQGNSA in the germline V gene. CDR3 size: 16 residues. The CDR3 nucleotides read TGTGCCAGCACCATAGAATGGACTAGCGGCTTTCATGAGCAGTTCTTC. Encoded protein: CASTIEWTSGFHEQFF.

The chain joins TRBV15 to TRBJ2-5; 7 bases match TRBD1. Trimming at V came to 4 bases and at J to 4 bases, leaving 15 bases not matched to a gene. Per the germline V gene, CDR1 is LNHNV and CDR2 is YYDKDF (reference sequence). The CDR3 runs 17 residues. The CDR3 DNA sequence: TGTGCCACCAGCAAAAAAAATCTGGGGACAGTTTTAGAGACCCAGTACTTC. It codes for CATSKKNLGTVLETQYF.

This chain links TRBV6-1 with TRBJ1-5, with TRBD1 as a possible D gene (5 bases). CDR3 length: 16 amino acids. V shed 4 bases and J shed 0 bases, with 13 bases lying between them. Germline CDR1 and CDR2: MNHNS and SASEGT. Written as DNA, the CDR3 is TGTGCCAGCAGTGGACAGAACGACGATAGCAATCAGCCCCAGCATTTT. Its translation is CASSGQNDDSNQPQHF.

The rearrangement joins TRBV4-2 to TRBJ2-1; D remains unclear. This CDR3 is 16 amino acids long. The germline CDR1 and CDR2 sequences are LGHNA and YNFKEQ. Trimming took 1 base from V and 0 from J, leaving 10 bases between them. CDR3 loop: CASSQGGTNSYNEQFF. As DNA, the CDR3 is TGTGCCAGCAGCCAAGGAGGAACAAACTCCTACAATGAGCAGTTCTTC.

The chain links TRBV30 to TRBJ2-1; TRBD2 matches 8 bases. V gave up 0 bases and J gave up 6 bases; unmatched junction bases: 10. Germline CDR1 reads GTSNPN; CDR2 reads SVGIG (reference sequence). The CDR3 spans 16 residues. CDR3 coding DNA: TGTGCCTGGAGTGTAAGCGCGGGAGGACTGGGCAATGAGCAGTTCTTC. Protein product: CAWSVSAGGLGNEQFF.

The V gene is TRBV27, the J gene TRBJ2-2; TRBD1 agrees at 7 bases. There are 17 residues in the CDR3. The J segment lost 0 bases and the V segment lost 7 bases, leaving 11 bases of the junction unmatched. Germline V gene lookup returns CDR1 MNHEY and CDR2 SMNVEV (reference sequence). For the CDR3, the DNA is TGTGCCAGCACCGGGACAGTCACATCAGCGAACACCGGGGAGCTGTTTTTT. This sequence encodes CASTGTVTSANTGELFF.